The source of this T cell receptor beta chain is a study of blood T cell repertoires in COVID-19. Study information: PBMCs, B-cell-depleted T cells, or T cells were the source of the cDNA or gDNA that made up the material.

The CDR3 consists of 16 residues. Germline trimming cut 5 bases from V and 5 bases from J; bases unmatched to any gene: 8. Per the germline V gene, CDR1 is SGHVS and CDR2 is FQNEAQ. Original processing methods: Estimation of nucleated cell counts was performed using reference gene primer amplification. Profiled with immunoSEQ multiplex PCR; TCRdb holds only in-frame clones, not every one. Clonal size and the V and J genes are those of that table, whereas D and trimming came from the DNA. This sample has 55,000 to 70,000 clones, with 60% to 85% found just once. Sequencing input: peripheral blood. This clonotype was sampled from a man aged 55 to 70 with acute or convalescent COVID-19. V and J are TRBV7-8 and TRBJ2-3; 12 positions agree with TRBD2. The CDR3 sequence is CASSPRTSGVVDTQYF. The CDR3 region has the DNA TGTGCCAGCAGCCCACGGACTAGCGGGGTCGTAGATACGCAGTATTTT.